The clone carrying this TCR beta chain was seen many times. Looked up from germline, CDR1 is MNHEY and CDR2 is SVGAGI. The CDR3 is 15 residues long. Trimming cost V 5 bases and J 7 bases, with 18 bases left between them. This record comes from a study of early T cells in non-severe SARS-CoV-2 infection. As for the study in general: The sequenced material was bulk RNA from unsorted whole blood, and its chains were unpaired.

Unique molecular identifiers were affixed to single, distinct cDNA molecules. TCRdb re-called the 5' RACE reads with MiXCR, one entry per CDR3 protein. Among tens of thousands of distinct CDR3 sequences listed, 5.8% were seen once. The clonotype was recovered from an adult who was a healthcare worker with PCR-confirmed SARS-CoV-2 infection or an uninfected control (not recorded which). Sample: whole blood. The V and J genes are TRBV6-5 and TRBJ1-5; D uncertain. CDR3 sequence (DNA): TGTGCCAGCAGTCCGGGTCCCCTCGGAGTCCAGCCCCAGCATTTT. Translated, it gives CASSPGPLGVQPQHF.